This TCR beta chain was sequenced in a study of blood T cell repertoires in COVID-19. Study-level information: Acute-phase and convalescent COVID-19 samples originated in the United States, Italy and Spain. PBMCs, B-cell-depleted T cells, or T cells provided the cDNA or gDNA that made up the material.

In germline, CDR1 is LNHDA, CDR2 SQIVND (reference sequence). CDR3 length: 16 amino acids. The V end was cut by 6 bases, the J end by 0 bases, with 15 bases between. Study processing details: How many nucleated cells were present was estimated from reference gene primer amplification. Using immunoSEQ multiplex PCR, the repertoire was profiled, and TCRdb retains in-frame clones only, with some absent. D and trimming were read from the DNA, whereas the V and J calls and clone size are those reported in that table. This sample has tens of thousands of clones, with roughly 88% found just once. The J gene is TRBJ1-3, the V gene TRBV19; no definite D call. The sample comprised peripheral blood. This clonotype was obtained from a woman older than 75 with acute or convalescent COVID-19. The CDR3 region has the DNA TGTGCCAGTAGCTCTGAGGGAGGGAGCTCTGGAAACACCATATATTTT. It specifies CASSSEGGSSGNTIYF.